This T cell receptor beta chain was sequenced in a study of neurological immune-mediated disorders. Study information: Multiple sclerosis patients (n of about 35) included around 31 with relapsing-remitting and 3 with secondary progressive disease. Overall study results and limits: The study found the most TCR clonal expansion in HTLV-1-associated myelopathy and the least in multiple sclerosis, below healthy controls.

MiXCR was run by TCRdb on the 5' RACE reads, yielding one entry per CDR3 protein. In the table there are about 70,000 distinct CDR3 sequences, 4.8% of which are singletons. The unsorted libraries were prepared from 2 million PBMCs (stored at -80 C). This clonotype was detected ten times or more. Its antigen is undetermined. Material: PBMCs. This sequence was found in a woman aged 70-85 years with multiple sclerosis.

The DNA of the CDR3 is TGTGCCAGCAGCTTAGTAGGCGCAGATACGCAGTATTTT. Protein product: CASSLVGADTQYF. The rearrangement links TRBV7-6 to TRBJ2-3; D is uncertain. The V gene's germline CDR1 is SGHVS and CDR2 FNYEAQ. The CDR3 loop spans 13 amino acids. Deletions cut 1 base from V and 4 bases from J, with 6 bases between.